The 13 T cell receptor beta chains below come from one sample, sequenced in a study of glioma-infiltrating T cells (dated by TCRdb to 2016 to 2017). This sample was sequenced with an Illumina MiSeq. TCR alpha and beta CDR3 regions were amplified with the iRepertoire nested amplicon-rescue multiplex PCR (arm-PCR) platform from RNA. The raw public data were reprocessed by TCRdb itself: fastp quality trimming at Q25, MiXCR clonotype calling, in-frame beta chains only. Under each unique CDR3 protein, matching rows form one entry showing the most common genes and DNA. The sample table shows some 180,000 distinct CDR3 sequences, and 32% are seen once. The ten biggest clones cover 20% of the sample. Sequenced material: glioma tissue, nonneoplastic brain tissue, or PBMCs (not recorded which). These receptors came from a human donor with low-grade glioma or glioblastoma, undergoing nonglioma brain surgery, or in good health (not recorded which).

The table lists this clonotype with many counts. The chain uses TRBV4-1 and TRBJ1-1; D is unclear. Germline V gene sequence: CDR1 MGHRA, CDR2 YSYEKL. The CDR3 contains 16 residues. Deletions cut 0 bases from V and 1 base from J, with 12 bases between. The CDR3 is CASSQDIYQQNTEAFF. The CDR3 DNA reads TGCGCCAGCAGCCAAGATATCTACCAGCAGAACACTGAAGCTTTCTTT.

The sample holds many counts of this clonotype. The J gene is TRBJ2-7, the V gene TRBV7-2, with a tentative D call TRBD2 (5 bases). The length of the CDR3 is 13 residues. Trimming pared 4 bases from V and 1 base from J, leaving 8 bases between. Germline CDR1 reads SGHTA; CDR2 reads FQGNSA. The CDR3 region is CASSSWESYEQYF. The CDR3 nucleotides read TGTGCCAGCAGCTCGTGGGAGTCCTACGAGCAGTACTTC.

This clonotype was counted only a few times. The gene calls are TRBV7-3 and TRBJ2-1; 10 bases are shared with TRBD2. The junction had 16 bases not matched to a gene; V was cut back by 1 base and J by 4 bases. CDR1 SGHTA and CDR2 FQGTGA come from the germline V gene. The CDR3 runs to 20 residues. DNA of the CDR3: TGTGCCAGCAGCTTAAGCGGACTAGCGGAATCCTTTGATAGTTACAATGAGCAGTTCTTC. Translated: CASSLSGLAESFDSYNEQFF.

In its sample, this clonotype was seen many times. The chain uses TRBV11-2 and TRBJ2-1; no clear D. The CDR3 extends over 12 amino acids. V lost 5 bases and J 10 bases, leaving 12 bases between the germline ends. CDR1 is SGHAT and CDR2 is FQNNGV in the germline V gene. CDR3 coding DNA: TGTGCCAGCAGCAGATGGAGTACCGAGCAGTTCTTC. As protein: CASSRWSTEQFF.

Worth noting for this clonotype: As the CDR3 is not closed by the conserved phenylalanine or tryptophan, this likely results from a read error. V gene TRBV20-1 combines with J gene TRBJ2-5, with D unresolved. The CDR3 has 13 residues. In germline, CDR1 is DFQATT, CDR2 SNEGSKA (reference sequence). The CDR3 DNA reads as TGCAGTGCTCGAGAACAGAACCAAGAGACCCAGTACCTC. Protein sequence: CSAREQNQETQYL.

Remarks on this clonotype: A single base separates this from a much larger clone, so it may be a read error. The V call is TRBV3-1, the J call TRBJ1-1, with D perhaps matching TRBD1 (6 bases). The CDR3 has 16 residues. Germline-derived CDR1 and CDR2 are LGHDT and YNNKEL (reference sequence). The CDR3 spells CASSQDRPGANTKAFF. DNA for the CDR3: TGTGCCAGCAGCCAAGATAGGCCAGGGGCGAACACTAAAGCTTTCTTT. Based on the CDR3 plus reference TRBV3-1 and TRBJ1-1, the full variable domain is DTAVSQTPKYLVTQMGNDKSIKCEQNLGHDTMYWYKQDSKKFLKIMFSYNNKELIINETVPNRFSPKSPDKAHLNLHINSLELGDSAVYFCASSQDRPGANTKAFFGQGTRLTVV.

V and J are TRBV20-1 and TRBJ2-7; 13 positions agree with TRBD2. The CDR3 runs 14 residues. Germline values: CDR1 DFQATT, CDR2 SNEGSKA (reference sequence). Trimming cost V 5 bases and J 9 bases; bases outside gene matches: 10. The CDR3 DNA reads TGCAGTGCTGAGGCGGTGGGACTAGCGGGGCGGCAGTACTTC. Translated, it gives CSAEAVGLAGRQYF.

The chain employs TRBV5-1 and TRBJ1-6; TRBD1 agrees at 10 bases. Germline V gives CDR1 SGHRS, CDR2 YFSETQ. V shed 5 bases and J 4 bases; nucleotides not matched to a gene: 9. The CDR3 is 17 residues long. In DNA, the CDR3 is TGCGCCAGCAGACGGGGACAGGGGACCGAATATAATTCACCCCTCCACTTT. This codes for CASRRGQGTEYNSPLHF.

V gene TRBV20-1 combines with J gene TRBJ2-7; D call uncertain. CDR3 size: 14 residues. Trimming left V 2 bases short and J 6 bases short, with 17 bases between. Per germline, CDR1 DFQATT and CDR2 SNEGSKA (reference sequence). This CDR3 reads CSARKTQNLCEQYF. CDR3 in DNA: TGCAGTGCTAGAAAAACACAGAATCTTTGCGAGCAGTACTTC.

This clonotype was seen ten or more times. The genes are TRBV7-2 and TRBJ1-5, with unresolved D. This CDR3 has 15 amino acids. V lost 1 base and J lost 3, with 10 bases in between. Per the germline V gene, CDR1 is SGHTA and CDR2 is FQGNSA. The CDR3 coding sequence is TGTGCCAGCAGCTTAGGCCGACACCCCAATCAGCCCCAGCATTTT. Translation gives CASSLGRHPNQPQHF.

This clonotype came up many times. This chain joins TRBV20-1 and TRBJ1-3, with 7 nucleotides matching TRBD1. V was clipped by 0 bases and J by 3 bases; unmatched bases: 5. Per germline, CDR1 DFQATT and CDR2 SNEGSKA (reference sequence). CDR3 length equals 15 residues. The CDR3 nucleotides read TGCAGTGCTAGAGATTTGGGGACAGATGGAAACACCATATATTTT. Protein sequence: CSARDLGTDGNTIYF.

About this clonotype: A read error may explain this, as a much larger clone is one base away. The chain carries TRBV5-6 and TRBJ1-1; TRBD1 matches at 7 bases. The CDR3 covers 13 residues. Germline CDR1 SGHDT, CDR2 YYEEEE. Trimming at V came to 1 base and at J to 9 bases, leaving 6 bases not matched to a gene. CDR3 residues: CASSLTKGAQAFF. The DNA of the CDR3 is TGTGCCAGCAGCTTGACGAAGGGGGCGCAAGCTTTCTTT. The whole variable domain, remainder taken from reference TRBV5-6 and TRBJ1-1, is DAGVTQSPTHLIKTRGQQVTLRCSPKSGHDTVSWYQQALGQGPQFIFQYYEEEERQRGNFPDRFSGHQFPNYSSELNVNALLLGDSALYLCASSLTKGAQAFFGQGTRLTVV.

In this sample, this clonotype turned up many times. This chain links TRBV5-1 with TRBJ1-2; D is perhaps TRBD1 (6 bases). V lost 0 bases and J 8 bases, leaving 17 bases between the germline ends. CDR1 and CDR2 from the germline V gene are SGHRS and YFSETQ. This CDR3 spans 15 amino acids. CDR3 loop: CASSLALQGSEGYTF. The CDR3 DNA reads as TGCGCCAGCAGCTTGGCCCTACAGGGATCTGAGGGCTACACCTTC.